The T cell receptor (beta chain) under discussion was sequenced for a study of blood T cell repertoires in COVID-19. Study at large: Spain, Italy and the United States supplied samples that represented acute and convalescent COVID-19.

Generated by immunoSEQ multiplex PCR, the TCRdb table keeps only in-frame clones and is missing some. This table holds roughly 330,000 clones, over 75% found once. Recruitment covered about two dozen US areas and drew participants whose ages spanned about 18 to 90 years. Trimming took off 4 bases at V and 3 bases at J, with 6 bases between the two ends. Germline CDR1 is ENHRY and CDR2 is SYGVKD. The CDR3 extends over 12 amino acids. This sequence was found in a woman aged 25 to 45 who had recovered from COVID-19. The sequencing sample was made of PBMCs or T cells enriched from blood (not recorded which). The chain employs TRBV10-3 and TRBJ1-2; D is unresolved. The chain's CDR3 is CAISGTDYGYTF. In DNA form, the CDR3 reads TGTGCCATCAGTGGCACGGACTATGGCTACACCTTC.